This passage covers 18 T cell receptor beta chains from one sample sequenced in a study of T cells in Graves' hyperthyroidism and ophthalmopathy. Using RNA transcripts as the source, TCR beta CDR3 regions were amplified. HTBI primers were employed in a first-round RT-PCR of the TCR CDR3. Each CDR3 protein is one row after TCRdb ran MiXCR on the multiplex PCR reads. The sample holds a few hundred thousand distinct CDR3 sequences, about half seen once. Sample: peripheral blood or thyroid tissue (not recorded which). Receptors were obtained from a young woman with Graves' hyperthyroidism.

This clonotype has a count of ten or more. The chain links TRBV10-3 to TRBJ1-5; no clear D. The germline V gene encodes CDR1 ENHRY and CDR2 SYGVKD. The ends were cut back, 3 bases at V and 0 bases at J, with 15 bases in the middle. CDR3 size: 17 residues. As DNA, the CDR3 is TGTGCCATCAGTGACCCCTTGGCAGACTATAGCAATCAGCCCCAGCATTTT. This codes for CAISDPLADYSNQPQHF.

This clonotype was observed many times. The V gene is TRBV3-1, the J gene TRBJ1-6; weak D call: TRBD1 (6 bases). The CDR3 covers 14 residues. The V and J ends lost 3 bases and 14 bases respectively, with 17 bases between them. The germline gives CDR1 LGHDT, CDR2 YNNKEL (reference sequence). CDR3 nucleotide sequence: TGTGCCAGCAGCCAGGACAGTCTCCTCCCAACCCTCCACTTT. Residues: CASSQDSLLPTLHF.

With respect to this clonotype: With a much larger clone just one base away, this may be a read error. The chain has TRBV5-5 and TRBJ1-5; D is unclear. This CDR3 is 14 amino acids long. CDR1 SGHKS and CDR2 YYEKEE come from the germline V gene (reference sequence). The V gene lost 4 bases and the J gene lost 6 bases, with 14 bases spanning the gap. The CDR3 reads CASSREGLGQPQHF. DNA for the CDR3: TGTGCCAGCAGCCGGGAGGGTCTGGGTCAGCCCCAGCATTTT.

The chain uses TRBV19 and TRBJ1-1; no firm D call. The CDR3 runs to 13 residues. Germline V CDR1 and CDR2: LNHDA, SQIVND (reference sequence). V gave up 5 bases and J gave up 3 bases, with 10 bases separating them. Here the CDR3 reads CASSRLADTEAFF. The CDR3 DNA follows: TGTGCCAGTAGTCGACTAGCGGACACTGAAGCTTTCTTT.

J is TRBJ2-2 and V is TRBV7-3; tentatively, D is TRBD2 (5 bases). The germline V gene encodes CDR1 SGHTA and CDR2 FQGTGA. V dropped 8 bases and J dropped 0 bases, with 16 bases sitting between them. This CDR3 is built from 16 residues. Here the CDR3 reads CASSSELASNTGELFF. The CDR3 region has the DNA TGTGCCAGCTCATCTGAATTAGCGTCGAACACCGGGGAGCTGTTTTTT.

This clonotype was observed many times. The chain carries TRBV5-1 and TRBJ2-7, with D possibly being TRBD2 (6 bases). V lost 0 bases and J 7 bases, leaving 14 bases between the germline ends. This CDR3 region has 14 residues. Germline loops: CDR1 SGHRS, CDR2 YFSETQ. CDR3 sequence: CASSLELGGFEQYF. CDR3 sequence (DNA): TGCGCCAGCAGCTTGGAGCTGGGAGGTTTTGAGCAGTACTTC.

The V call is TRBV7-6, the J call TRBJ2-7; 9 bases are shared with TRBD1. Per germline, CDR1 SGHVS and CDR2 FNYEAQ. This CDR3 is built from 14 residues. V trimming: 4 bases; J trimming: 5 bases; junction bases outside the gene matches: 6. CDR3 loop: CASSSGTGSHEQYF. Here the CDR3 DNA reads TGTGCCAGCAGCTCTGGGACAGGGTCCCACGAGCAGTACTTC. The full variable domain, rest sourced from reference TRBV7-6 and TRBJ2-7, is GAGVSQSPRYKVTKRGQDVALRCDPISGHVSLYWYRQALGQGPEFLTYFNYEAQQDKSGLPNDRFSAERPEGSISTLTIQRTEQRDSAMYRCASSSGTGSHEQYFGPGTRLTVT.

A single count supports this clonotype. V is TRBV20-1 and J is TRBJ2-1; 15 bases are shared with TRBD2. This CDR3 has 18 amino acids. The V segment lost 6 bases and the J segment 0 bases; nucleotides outside the gene matches: 9. Germline V gives CDR1 DFQATT, CDR2 SNEGSKA (reference sequence). CDR3 protein: CSAPGLAGGRSSYNEQFF. CDR3 bases: TGCAGTGCGCCGGGACTAGCGGGAGGCCGGAGCTCCTACAATGAGCAGTTCTTC.

This clonotype was seen many times. The chain employs TRBV2 and TRBJ1-2; 7 bases are shared with TRBD1. The junction had 5 bases not matched to a gene; V was cut back by 6 bases and J by 4 bases. CDR1 and CDR2 from the germline V gene are SNHLY and FYNNEI. The length of the CDR3 is 13 residues. This chain's CDR3 is CASRRSGGYGYTF. The CDR3 DNA follows: TGTGCCAGCAGGAGGTCAGGGGGCTATGGCTACACCTTC.

V gene TRBV20-1 combines with J gene TRBJ2-2, with D unresolved. V shed 1 base and J shed 7 bases, with 4 bases lying between them. CDR1 and CDR2 (germline): DFQATT, SNEGSKA (reference sequence). This CDR3 is 11 amino acids long. The CDR3 region has the DNA TGCAGTGCTAGAGGTTTCGGGGAGCTGTTTTTT. This sequence encodes CSARGFGELFF.

V usage is TRBV24-1 and J usage is TRBJ2-2, with 9 bases matching TRBD1. The V segment lost 1 base and the J segment 5 bases; nucleotides outside the gene matches: 7. CDR3 length equals 17 residues. Germline V gene data show CDR1 as KGHDR and CDR2 as SFDVKD. The CDR3 DNA sequence: TGTGCCACCAGTGATTTAGGGGGACAGGGCCGTACCGGGGAGCTGTTTTTT. Amino acid sequence: CATSDLGGQGRTGELFF.

The chain joins TRBV5-5 to TRBJ2-7; 8 bases align to TRBD1. This CDR3 spans 13 amino acids. Germline V gene lookup returns CDR1 SGHKS and CDR2 YYEKEE (reference sequence). V lost 10 bases, J lost 3 bases, and 9 bases stayed unmatched. The CDR3: CACNPGQVYEQYF. CDR3 coding DNA: TGTGCCTGCAATCCGGGACAGGTCTACGAGCAGTACTTC. The full variable domain, completed using reference TRBV5-5 and TRBJ2-7, is DAGVTQSPTHLIKTRGQQVTLRCSPISGHKSVSWYQQVLGQGPQFIFQYYEKEERGRGNFPDRFSARQFPNYSSELNVNALLLGDSALYLCACNPGQVYEQYFGPGTRLTVT.

The chain couples TRBV7-9 to TRBJ1-2; D is undetermined. This CDR3 spans 15 amino acids. V lost 2 bases to trimming and J lost 3 bases, with 13 bases between them. Germline-derived CDR1 and CDR2 are SEHNR and FQNEAQ (reference sequence). The CDR3 is CASSLIGYEHYGYTF. The CDR3, as DNA: TGTGCCAGCAGCTTAATCGGGTACGAGCACTATGGCTACACCTTC.

The chain couples TRBV29-1 to TRBJ2-5; D gene uncertain. The CDR3 totals 13 residues. Germline loops: CDR1 SQVTM, CDR2 ANQGSEA. The V gene lost 8 bases and the J gene lost 5 bases, with 18 bases spanning the gap. CDR3 DNA: TGCAGCTTAGACCCCGACTTAATGGAGACCCAGTACTTC. Its translation: CSLDPDLMETQYF.

The rearrangement links TRBV2 to TRBJ2-7; TRBD2 might be the D (6 bases). Germline V gene data show CDR1 as SNHLY and CDR2 as FYNNEI. The V end lost 6 bases, the J end lost 3 bases, and 18 bases lay between the germline ends. The CDR3 runs 15 residues. Here the CDR3 reads CASRDTWEEGYEQYF. The CDR3 DNA sequence: TGTGCCAGCAGGGACACTTGGGAGGAGGGCTACGAGCAGTACTTC. Variable domain in full (rest from reference TRBV2 and TRBJ2-7): EPEVTQTPSHQVTQMGQEVILRCVPISNHLYFYWYRQILGQKVEFLVSFYNNEISEKSEIFDDQFSVERPDGSNFTLKIRSTKLEDSAMYFCASRDTWEEGYEQYFGPGTRLTVT.

This clonotype has a count of ten or more. The genes are TRBV12-3 or TRBV12-4 and TRBJ2-7; D gene ambiguous. CDR3 length equals 11 residues. Trimming removed 6 bases from V and 2 bases from J, with 5 bases in between. This CDR3 is CASSRTYEQYF. DNA for the CDR3: TGTGCCAGCAGCCGAACCTACGAGCAGTACTTC.

The V call is TRBV18, the J call TRBJ1-1, with D uncertain. CDR1 KGHSH and CDR2 LQKENI come from the germline V gene. The CDR3 runs to 15 residues. V gave up 4 bases and J gave up 1 base, with 13 bases separating them. The CDR3 region has the DNA TGTGCCAGCTCACTTAGCGTTAGAGGGAACACTGAAGCTTTCTTT. Its protein product is CASSLSVRGNTEAFF.

This clonotype was recorded at least ten times. The chain links TRBV6-5 to TRBJ1-2; TRBD1 agrees at 9 bases. The V gene's germline CDR1 is MNHEY and CDR2 SVGAGI. Unmatched junction bases numbered 4, after V lost 8 bases and J lost 0 bases. CDR3 length: 14 residues. The CDR3 DNA reads as TGTGCCAGCGGGGACAGGGTTGCTAACTATGGCTACACCTTC. It specifies CASGDRVANYGYTF.